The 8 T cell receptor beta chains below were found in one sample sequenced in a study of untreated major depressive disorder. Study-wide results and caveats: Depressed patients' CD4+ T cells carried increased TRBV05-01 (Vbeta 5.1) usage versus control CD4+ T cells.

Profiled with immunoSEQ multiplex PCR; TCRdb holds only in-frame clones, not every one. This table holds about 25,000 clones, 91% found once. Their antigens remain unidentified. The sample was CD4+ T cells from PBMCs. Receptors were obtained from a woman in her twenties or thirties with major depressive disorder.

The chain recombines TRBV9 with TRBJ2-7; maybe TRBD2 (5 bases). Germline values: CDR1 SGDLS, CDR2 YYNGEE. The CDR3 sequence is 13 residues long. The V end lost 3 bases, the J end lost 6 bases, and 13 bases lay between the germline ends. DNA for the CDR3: TGTGCCAGCAGCGACCACGGGATCGGCGAGCAGTACTTC. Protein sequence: CASSDHGIGEQYF.

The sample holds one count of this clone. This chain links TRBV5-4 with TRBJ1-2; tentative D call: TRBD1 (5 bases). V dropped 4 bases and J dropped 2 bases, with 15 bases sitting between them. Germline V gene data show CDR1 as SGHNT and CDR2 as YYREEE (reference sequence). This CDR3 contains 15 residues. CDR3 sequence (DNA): TGTGCCAGCAGCACCTCAGGGTCGGTCAACTATGGCTACACCTTC. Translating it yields CASSTSGSVNYGYTF.

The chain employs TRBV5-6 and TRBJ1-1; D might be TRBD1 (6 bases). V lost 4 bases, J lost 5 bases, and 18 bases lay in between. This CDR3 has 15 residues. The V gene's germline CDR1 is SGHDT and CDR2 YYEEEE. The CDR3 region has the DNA TGTGCCAGCAGCACCAGGGGCGCAGGGCGGACTGAAGCTTTCTTT. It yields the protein CASSTRGAGRTEAFF.

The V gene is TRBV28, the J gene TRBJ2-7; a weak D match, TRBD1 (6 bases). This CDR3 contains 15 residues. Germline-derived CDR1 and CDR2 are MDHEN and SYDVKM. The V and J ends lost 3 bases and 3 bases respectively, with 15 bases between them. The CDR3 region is CASSLGASGGYEQYF. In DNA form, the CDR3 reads TGTGCCAGCAGTTTGGGGGCCTCTGGGGGCTACGAGCAGTACTTC.

The CDR3 sequence: CASSQDPTKYIQYF. The CDR3 nucleotides read TGCGCCAGCAGCCAAGATCCAACTAAGTACATTCAGTACTTC. The gene calls are TRBV4-3 and TRBJ2-4; D is undetermined. V lost 0 bases and J 8 bases, leaving 11 bases between the germline ends. The CDR3 sequence is 14 residues long. From germline, CDR1 is LGHNA and CDR2 YSLEER.

The CDR3 DNA reads as TGTGCCAGCAGTTTAGGTACAGGGGGAACTGGGGCCAACGTCCTGACTTTC. The encoded protein is CASSLGTGGTGANVLTF. The chain is built from TRBV28 and TRBJ2-6; 8 nucleotides agree with TRBD1. Germline values: CDR1 MDHEN, CDR2 SYDVKM. Trimming removed 2 bases from V and 2 bases from J; junction bases left unmatched: 5. This CDR3 is built from 17 residues.

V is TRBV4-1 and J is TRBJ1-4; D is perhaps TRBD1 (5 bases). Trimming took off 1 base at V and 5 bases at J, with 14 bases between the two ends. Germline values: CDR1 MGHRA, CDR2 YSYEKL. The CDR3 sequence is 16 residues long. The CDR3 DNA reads TGCGCCAGCAGCCAAGCTCTGACAGTTTTGAATGAAAAACTGTTTTTT. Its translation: CASSQALTVLNEKLFF.

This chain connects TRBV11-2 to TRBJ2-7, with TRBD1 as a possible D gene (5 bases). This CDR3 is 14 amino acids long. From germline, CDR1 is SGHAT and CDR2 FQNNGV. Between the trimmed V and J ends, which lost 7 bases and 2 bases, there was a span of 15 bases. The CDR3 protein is CASKSGRATYEQYF. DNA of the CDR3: TGTGCCAGCAAGTCAGGCAGGGCTACCTACGAGCAGTACTTC.